This T cell receptor (beta chain) was captured by sequencing in a study of T cells in Graves' hyperthyroidism and ophthalmopathy. From germline, CDR1 is SGHAT and CDR2 FQNNGV. Trimming at V came to 4 bases and at J to 6 bases, leaving 14 bases not matched to a gene. The CDR3 covers 18 residues. It was uncontrolled infection, other autoimmune disease, pregnancy or lactation that excluded patients. The investigators amplified TCR beta CDR3 regions from RNA transcripts. During a first-round RT-PCR of the TCR CDR3, the HTBI primer set was used. TCRdb itself ran the multiplex PCR reads through MiXCR, one entry per CDR3 protein. Of 350,000 or so distinct CDR3 sequences in the sample, less than 20% are singletons; the top ten hold roughly 15%. This clonotype has ten or more counts.

The chain carries TRBV11-2 and TRBJ2-2; TRBD2 matches at 10 bases. The receptor was isolated from a woman between 35 and 50 years old with Graves' ophthalmopathy. Sequenced input: blood. CDR3 loop: CASSSIRVSSGRAGELFF. The DNA for the CDR3 is TGTGCCAGCAGCTCCATCCGAGTGTCCAGCGGGAGGGCCGGGGAGCTGTTTTTT.